Sequencing of this TCR beta chain was carried out in a study of shared clonotypes between healthy human individuals. Authors' methods: Filtering differed, since immunoSEQ gave only junction sequences and no quality scores. Profiled with immunoSEQ multiplex PCR; TCRdb holds only in-frame clones, not every one. V and J calls and clone size come straight from that table; D and trimming were deduced from the DNA. The sample shows millions of clones, more than 80% of them seen only once. V was clipped by 3 bases and J by 7 bases, with 10 bases between them. This CDR3 contains 13 residues. Germline V gene data show CDR1 as SNHLY and CDR2 as FYNNEI.

The receptor was derived from a man aged 18 to 30 in good health. Material for sequencing was naive CD4+ T cells sorted from blood. This sample's subset: CD45RA+ positively selected. V usage is TRBV2 and J usage is TRBJ1-5; D is unclear. The CDR3 region is CASSDGVRQPQHF. Written as DNA, the CDR3 is TGTGCCAGCAGTGACGGGGTTCGCCAGCCCCAGCATTTT.